This T cell receptor beta chain stems from a study of cytomegalovirus exposure and HLA in healthy donors (dated by TCRdb to the late 2010s). With respect to the entire study: An earlier analysis of around 600 of the donors reported about 250 Gb of sequence data and 117 million unique TCR beta sequences from about 200 million T cells. About 300 gigabases of sequencing data and approximately 80 million unique TCR sequences were included in an early release covering about 620 HLA-typed donors. Among the roughly 400 genotyped donors, under 90% belonged to the genetic ancestry cluster associated with self-reported Caucasian donors. The study aimed to test whether cataloging public T cell receptors could reveal signatures of past pathogen exposure. The T cell repertoires of around 670 subjects were profiled by immunosequencing and related to cytomegalovirus serostatus. A separate validation cohort of roughly 120 different subjects was used in addition to the roughly 670-subject first cohort. To predict cytomegalovirus infection status, the study combined high-throughput TCR immunosequencing, statistical association of individual TCRs with disease status, and machine learning. A later analysis re-analyzed previously published TCR beta repertoires from 666 donors and added high-resolution HLA genotyping to study TCR occurrence patterns. In the later analysis, no new phenotypic data were used to find candidate immune exposures; instead, reliance was placed on TCR beta sequences and their occurrence across donors. To decide whether each TCR beta V gene segment behaved as functional or pseudogenic, an earlier analysis of nearly 600 of the donors relied on high-throughput TCR beta sequencing. Donor age, sex, ethnicity and CMV serostatus were compiled alongside the repertoire data. A later genetic analysis used genome-wide SNP genotypes for about 60% of the roughly 700 donors, treating that subset as a discovery cohort. Every discovery cohort repertoire had been produced on one sequencing platform. Both class I and class II loci were covered by HLA typing, at four-digit resolution. Typing coverage differed by locus: A, B, C, DRB1 and DQB1 were typed in roughly 629-630 donors, DQA1 in 500 to 550, DPA1 in roughly 590, and DPB1 in 472. Roughly five DR-DQ haplotypes were handled as single units for association and clustering, since linkage in the cohort was strong. Among 300 to 450 genotyped donors of the cohort, an average of around 240,000 unique TCR beta nucleotide sequences were sequenced per donor, roughly 18% of them non-productive.

Library prep was done by the immunoSEQ multiplex PCR assay. For the multiplex PCR, a mixture combining 60 forward primers for TCR Vbeta segments and 13 reverse primers for TCR Jbeta segments was used. The CDR3 region of rearranged TCR beta genes was amplified from genomic DNA by a multiplex PCR assay. Amplified TCR beta libraries were sequenced as 87-base-pair reads on the Illumina HiSeq System. The original methods were these. Across the roughly 600 repertoires, a later analysis counted 80 million or so unique TCR beta chains, around 11 million of which were shared by at least two donors. A nearest-neighbor algorithm error-corrected the raw reads and collapsed the reads into unique sequences, merging closely related sequences to remove PCR and sequencing errors. CDR3 sequences were aligned to IMGT reference sequences to assign V, D and J gene segments. For a sequence to be retained, at least a six-nucleotide match to both a V gene segment and a J gene segment was required. Rearrangements were called productive when the CDR3 lacked stop codons and stayed in frame with V and J; all others were non-productive. CDR3 was defined by IMGT convention, running from the second conserved V-encoded cysteine to the conserved J-encoded phenylalanine. Sequences without an unambiguous match to a single V gene segment were excluded from the earlier analysis of a few hundred of the donors. An earlier analysis of a few hundred of the donors called V segments functional above 56.7% productive rearrangements and segregating when the between-donor standard deviation exceeded 5%. A statistical classification framework was built for diagnosing cytomegalovirus status from the catalog of TCR beta chain sequences. V and J gene assignment, in a later analysis, came from comparing TCR nucleotide sequences with IMGT/GENE-DB human TR gene sequences. The TCRdist pipeline was used in a later analysis to assign CDR3 sequences and most-parsimonious VDJ recombination scenarios. In a later analysis, each TCR beta chain was defined by its CDR3 amino acid sequence together with its V-gene family, and reads without a unique V-gene family were excluded. As a way to deal with suspected cross-contamination and a sequencing artifact, a later analysis dropped roughly 620 nucleotide sequences that were highly shared and had low generation probability. In a later analysis, a clonal expansion index for each public chain was calculated from normalized within-repertoire ranks of inferred template counts. A later analysis computed generation probabilities with a VDJ recombination model fitted to out-of-frame rearrangements, and checked the results against IGoR. A later analysis scored TCR-TCR, TCR-HLA and TCR-CMV co-occurrence with hypergeometric tests, applying a repertoire-size bias correction to TCR pairs. To estimate false discovery rates, a later analysis permuted the HLA or CMV assignments 20 times. In a later analysis, co-occurring TCRs were grouped using DBSCAN, and TCRdist sequence similarity was added for clustering within HLA-allele-positive subsets. Repertoires with fewer than 30,000 or more than 120,000 public chains were left out of co-occurrence clustering, as were five repertoires with anomalous nucleotide sharing. TCRdb provides this immuneACCESS table in a form limited to in-frame rearrangements. Some clones are lacking; in checked studies, under half of them reflect an unresolved V gene, and why the rest are absent is not known. V and J calls and clone size are given by that table; D and trimming were obtained from the DNA. The sample includes around 130,000 clones, with just over 65% observed a single time. The top ten hold less than 2% of the sample.

The cohort was made up of 650 to 700 healthy bone marrow donors. Cohort members were all nominally healthy when sampled, although unrecorded immune exposures were likely present. The donor tested CMV seronegative and was one of the 352 seronegative cohort members. A peripheral blood sample was collected from each donor, and TCR beta sequencing was performed on peripheral blood mononuclear cells. Genomic DNA extraction from the blood cell samples was performed with the Qiagen DNeasy Blood Extraction Kit. As regards this clone: Its binding antigen is unknown. Base qualities are missing; no much larger clone stands one base away.

V loses 6 bases of germline sequence and J loses 0 bases, and the interval between the two ends is 9 bases. The CDR3, from cysteine to phenylalanine, totals 13 residues. Only CDR3 DNA is held: 39 bases, read in frame from base 1. Via the germline V gene (reference sequence), CDR1 is LNHDA and CDR2 SQIVND. General conclusions and limits of the study: In both the original and validation cohorts, the classifier was reported to diagnose cytomegalovirus status with high specificity and sensitivity. A later genetic analysis reported fewer N-insertions in productive TCRs among donors in an Asian-associated ancestry cluster than the roughly 620-donor mean. Some IMGT-functional V segments, including TRBV6-2 and TRBV6-3, could not be told apart with the 87-base-pair reads, so those segments were excluded. A later analysis found that TCR association rates varied across HLA loci, with DRB1 alleles showing the most associated TCRs and HLA-C alleles the fewest. When HLA alleles, especially DR and DQ, strongly co-occurred, attributing TCR associations to individual alleles was difficult. Because counts were too low, 15 to 20 rarely observed V segments, including chromosome 9 orphons, were left out of the earlier analysis of some 600 of the donors. A group of highly shared sequence variants was considered likely to be a technical artifact of the sequencing pipeline. Because HLA typing was unavailable for some donors at each locus, only the typed subset was used in association tests. A later analysis found that HLA-associated TCR beta chains were more clonally expanded and had lower generation probabilities than equally common non-associated chains. In vitro tests confirmed that a few of the cytomegalovirus-associated TCR beta chains recognize cytomegalovirus antigens. A further reported finding was that TCR beta sequences accurately predicted the HLA-A and HLA-B alleles for most subjects in the first cohort. The authors suggested that the approach could potentially be extended to other disease states and immunological phenotypes. In an earlier analysis of roughly 500 of the donors, most TCR beta V segments appeared in productive rearrangements about 87% or about 30% of the time, broadly matching IMGT annotations. CMV serostatus was the only immune exposure information available for the cohort. An association between a missense DCLRE1C variant and V-gene and J-gene trimming of TCR beta chains was found in a later genetic analysis and replicated in an independent cohort. While some public TCRs were present in many individuals, most TCR sequences turned up only very rarely across donors. According to a later analysis, parvovirus B19, influenza, CMV and Epstein-Barr virus appeared linked to several top co-occurrence clusters. In this cohort, only TCR beta chains were sequenced, and detectable features were limited by the absence of alpha or paired-chain data. Correlated functional status among segregating V segments might be attributable to linkage disequilibrium, but an unknown experimental factor could not be ruled out. According to a later analysis, most CMV-associated TCR beta chains appeared to be HLA-restricted, and the HLA associations seemed to be driven largely by CMV exposure. A later analysis associated 17,000 or so TCR beta sequences with specific HLA alleles at a false discovery rate of 0.05. Roughly uniform sequencing depth across donors was assumed in presence/absence analyses, although this assumption may not hold. The study gave a list of about 170 TCR beta chains associated with cytomegalovirus.

The chain uses TRBV19 and TRBJ2-7, and perhaps TRBD1 as D gene, on 6 matching bases. The source is a man younger than 35 in good health and CMV-seronegative. Sequencing used PBMCs. The CDR3 in this case is CASRGQLSYEQYF. The DNA sequence is given as TGTGCCAGTAGAGGACAGCTCTCCTACGAGCAGTACTTC.